These 25 T cell receptor beta chains originate from one sample sequenced in a study of shared clonotypes between healthy human individuals. The table came from immunoSEQ multiplex PCR; TCRdb's copy has only in-frame clones and leaves some out. The repertoire consists of roughly 2.1 million clones, with 93% occurring once and the leading ten covering more than 1.5%. Naive CD8 cells lacked CD45RO, underwent positive selection for CCR7 and left out terminally differentiated effector memory CD45RA+ cells. Sequenced: naive CD8+ T cells from PBMCs. The receptor set was obtained from a young man in good health. Some clones in this sample may be carry-over from other donors' samples.

This clone was seen just once. This rearrangement joins TRBV7-3 to TRBJ1-1; TRBD1 is a possible D gene (6 bases). The ends were cut back, 5 bases at V and 4 bases at J, with 14 bases in the middle. Germline CDR1 SGHTA, CDR2 FQGTGA. This CDR3 is 14 amino acids long. CDR3 bases: TGTGCCAGCAGCCCAGCGGACAGCGGCACTGAAGCTTTCTTT. Amino acid sequence: CASSPADSGTEAFF.

V gene TRBV27 combines with J gene TRBJ1-2; D gene uncertain. The CDR3 contains 15 residues. Trimming stripped 5 bases from V and 3 bases from J, with 16 bases between. Germline CDR1 and CDR2: MNHEY and SMNVEV (reference sequence). CDR3 in DNA: TGTGCCAGCAGTCCGGGCGGAGGGTACGACTATGGCTACACCTTC. It is translated as CASSPGGGYDYGYTF.

V and J are TRBV7-9 and TRBJ1-4; D might be TRBD1 (5 bases). Germline V gene data show CDR1 as SEHNR and CDR2 as FQNEAQ (reference sequence). The CDR3 runs 15 residues. The germline V and J ends were trimmed by 4 bases and 8 bases, with 17 bases remaining between them. The CDR3: CASSSSEGWREKLFF. DNA for the CDR3: TGTGCCAGCAGCTCTTCCGAGGGGTGGCGAGAAAAACTGTTTTTT. The whole variable domain, remainder taken from reference TRBV7-9 and TRBJ1-4, is DTGVSQNPRHKITKRGQNVTFRCDPISEHNRLYWYRQTLGQGPEFLTYFQNEAQLEKSRLLSDRFSAERPKGSFSTLEIQRTEQGDSAMYLCASSSSEGWREKLFFGSGTQLSVL.

The J gene is TRBJ2-1, the V gene TRBV27; TRBD2 aligns across 10 bases. Germline CDR1 reads MNHEY; CDR2 reads SMNVEV (reference sequence). V lost 6 bases to trimming and J lost 6 bases; unmatched junction nucleotides: 8. The CDR3 runs 15 residues. CDR3 nucleotide sequence: TGTGCCAGCAGAGTTGCTAGCGGGAGTAGCAATGAGCAGTTCTTC. This codes for CASRVASGSSNEQFF.

The chain links TRBV28 to TRBJ1-2, with a possible D match to TRBD1 (5 bases). CDR3 length: 13 residues. Germline loops: CDR1 MDHEN, CDR2 SYDVKM. Deletions cut 5 bases from V and 4 bases from J, with 11 bases between. The CDR3 protein is CASSGGPFYGYTF. The CDR3 DNA follows: TGTGCCAGCAGTGGGGGACCCTTCTATGGCTACACCTTC.

This sequence joins TRBV28 and TRBJ1-2; 8 positions match TRBD1. The germline V gene encodes CDR1 MDHEN and CDR2 SYDVKM. This CDR3 contains 14 residues. The ends lost 3 bases at V and 4 bases at J; junction bases unmatched: 4. The CDR3 spells CASSLTGASYGYTF. CDR3 in DNA: TGTGCCAGCAGTTTGACAGGGGCGTCCTATGGCTACACCTTC.

A remark on this clone: This specimen includes other DNA sequences encoding the same CDR3. This chain links TRBV2 with TRBJ2-2; either TRBD1 or TRBD2 may supply D (6 bases each). In germline, CDR1 is SNHLY, CDR2 FYNNEI. V lost 8 bases and J lost 6, with 7 bases in between. This CDR3 comprises 11 residues. The CDR3 DNA follows: TGTGCCAGCCGGGGGCCCGGGGAGCTGTTTTTT. Translation gives CASRGPGELFF.

The V and J genes are TRBV4-1 and TRBJ2-7; TRBD1 matches 8 bases. The CDR3 runs to 15 residues. The germline V gene encodes CDR1 MGHRA and CDR2 YSYEKL. V lost 1 base, J lost 7 bases, and 9 bases stayed unmatched. CDR3 residues: CASSQVGTGAGEQYF. In nucleotides, the CDR3 is TGCGCCAGCAGCCAAGTGGGGACAGGCGCAGGGGAGCAGTACTTC.

This sequence joins TRBV28 and TRBJ1-3; 8 nucleotides line up with TRBD1. The trim removed 5 bases at V and 2 bases at J, leaving 8 bases unmatched. The length of the CDR3 is 16 residues. Germline CDR1 is MDHEN and CDR2 is SYDVKM. As DNA, the CDR3 is TGTGCCAGCAGTACCCGGGACAGGATACCTGGAAACACCATATATTTT. This gives the protein CASSTRDRIPGNTIYF.

V is TRBV27 and J is TRBJ2-7, with D perhaps being TRBD1 or TRBD2 (5 bases each). From germline, CDR1 is MNHEY and CDR2 SMNVEV (reference sequence). The CDR3 has 16 residues. V was clipped by 0 bases and J by 0 bases, with 12 bases between them. CDR3: CASSLSAGAYSYEQYF. The CDR3 DNA reads TGTGCCAGCAGTTTATCGGCCGGGGCCTACTCCTACGAGCAGTACTTC.

This rearrangement joins TRBV27 to TRBJ1-5, with a possible D match to TRBD1 (5 bases). From germline, CDR1 is MNHEY and CDR2 SMNVEV (reference sequence). This CDR3 spans 13 amino acids. The V and J ends lost 2 bases and 6 bases respectively, with 8 bases between them. CDR3 coding DNA: TGTGCCAGCAGTTTAGAGGGGCCTCAGCCCCAGCATTTT. Its translation: CASSLEGPQPQHF.

The chain carries TRBV5-6 and TRBJ2-7; 10 bases are a match to TRBD1. V trimming: 4 bases; J trimming: 2 bases; junction bases outside the gene matches: 6. Germline CDR1 is SGHDT and CDR2 is YYEEEE. CDR3 size: 15 residues. CDR3 DNA: TGTGCCAGCAGCCCAAGGGACAGGGGAGCCTACGAGCAGTACTTC. Translated, it gives CASSPRDRGAYEQYF.

The chain combines TRBV6-5 with TRBJ1-3, with D uncertain. Trimming removed 4 bases at V and 0 bases at J, with 13 bases between. The CDR3 is 16 amino acids. The V gene's germline CDR1 is MNHEY and CDR2 SVGAGI. This CDR3 is CASSSTGYFSGNTIYF. In DNA form, the CDR3 reads TGTGCCAGCAGTTCGACGGGTTATTTCTCTGGAAACACCATATATTTT.

Of note for this clone: The sample contains more than one DNA sequence encoding this CDR3. The V call is TRBV7-9, the J call TRBJ2-7, with 12 positions matching TRBD2. Germline V lookup: CDR1 SEHNR, CDR2 FQNEAQ (reference sequence). This CDR3 contains 15 residues. The ends lost 5 bases at V and 3 bases at J; junction bases unmatched: 5. The CDR3 nucleotides read TGTGCCAGCAGCCCCGGGACTAGCGGGCTCTACGAGCAGTACTTC. Its translation: CASSPGTSGLYEQYF.

The rearrangement joins TRBV7-6 to TRBJ2-2; perhaps TRBD1 as D (6 bases). Trimming removed 6 bases from V and 7 bases from J, with 21 bases in between. The CDR3 has 16 amino acids. Germline-derived CDR1 and CDR2 are SGHVS and FNYEAQ. This CDR3 reads CASSPTGLPRGGELFF. The CDR3 coding sequence is TGTGCCAGCAGTCCGACAGGACTCCCCCGGGGCGGGGAGCTGTTTTTT.

This clone was found a few times. V and J are TRBV14 and TRBJ1-4; 9 bases are shared with TRBD1. The germline CDR1 and CDR2 sequences are SGHDN and FVKESK. The length of the CDR3 is 13 residues. J gave up 11 bases and V 2 bases, and 3 bases lay outside the gene matches. The CDR3 region has the DNA TGTGCCAGCAGCCAATTCGGGACAGGGAAACTGTTTTTT. The encoded protein is CASSQFGTGKLFF. The variable domain in full, completed from reference TRBV14 and TRBJ1-4, reads EAGVTQFPSHSVIEKGQTVTLRCDPISGHDNLYWYRRVMGKEIKFLLHFVKESKQDESGMPNNRFLAERTGGTYSTLKVQPAELEDSGVYFCASSQFGTGKLFFGSGTQLSVL.

The rearrangement uses TRBV13 and TRBJ1-1; 7 bases map to TRBD1. Trimming removed 4 bases from V and 1 base from J; junction bases left unmatched: 15. The CDR3 contains 18 residues. CDR1 and CDR2 from the germline V gene are PRHDT and FYEKMQ (reference sequence). The CDR3 DNA follows: TGTGCCAGCAGCTCGAAGACCGACAGGGACCCGTGGAACACTGAAGCTTTCTTT. Protein product: CASSSKTDRDPWNTEAFF.

The chain couples TRBV11-2 to TRBJ2-1; 7 positions agree with TRBD2. V trimming: 5 bases; J trimming: 6 bases; junction bases outside the gene matches: 16. Germline V CDR1 and CDR2: SGHAT, FQNNGV. The CDR3 length is 17 residues. The CDR3 sequence is CASSPIGLADPPNEQFF. CDR3 sequence (DNA): TGTGCCAGCAGCCCAATCGGGCTAGCGGACCCTCCCAATGAGCAGTTCTTC.

The chain joins TRBV7-9 to TRBJ1-5, with 8 bases fitting TRBD1. Germline V lookup: CDR1 SEHNR, CDR2 FQNEAQ (reference sequence). CDR3 length equals 15 residues. V was clipped by 6 bases and J by 2 bases; unmatched bases: 6. CDR3 in amino acids: CASSPQGVGNQPQHF. The CDR3, as DNA: TGTGCCAGCAGTCCACAGGGGGTCGGCAATCAGCCCCAGCATTTT.

The V gene is TRBV9, the J gene TRBJ2-7; TRBD1 matches at 8 bases. V lost 0 bases to trimming and J lost 3 bases; unmatched junction nucleotides: 2. Germline CDR1 SGDLS, CDR2 YYNGEE. This CDR3 is 14 amino acids long. CDR3 region: CASSVDGQGYEQYF. CDR3 DNA: TGTGCCAGCAGCGTAGATGGACAGGGCTACGAGCAGTACTTC.

The chain has TRBV4-1 and TRBJ2-2; 7 nucleotides match TRBD2. From germline, CDR1 is MGHRA and CDR2 YSYEKL. The CDR3 spans 14 residues. With 2 bases clipped from V and 7 bases from J, the junction kept 4 bases outside the gene matches. This CDR3 reads CASSQMWEGGELFF. In nucleotides, the CDR3 is TGCGCCAGCAGCCAAATGTGGGAGGGCGGGGAGCTGTTTTTT.

This chain links TRBV25-1 with TRBJ2-2; D assignment may be TRBD1 or TRBD2 (5 bases each). The CDR3 runs to 18 residues. V lost 1 base and J lost 4, with 19 bases in between. Germline V lookup: CDR1 MGHDK, CDR2 SYGVNS. CDR3 sequence: CASSELKGRLRGTGELFF. The CDR3 nucleotides read TGTGCCAGCAGTGAATTGAAAGGGCGATTGAGGGGCACCGGGGAGCTGTTTTTT.

The chain joins TRBV5-5 to TRBJ1-6; possibly TRBD1 for D (6 bases). This CDR3 has 15 residues. Trimming removed 1 base from V and 10 bases from J, with 15 bases in between. Germline-derived CDR1 and CDR2 are SGHKS and YYEKEE (reference sequence). The CDR3 spells CASSLLRGVKSPLHF. The CDR3 DNA reads as TGTGCCAGCAGCTTGTTGAGGGGGGTAAAGTCACCCCTCCACTTT.

A single count supports this clone. The gene calls are TRBV29-1 and TRBJ2-3; 7 nucleotides align to TRBD2. This CDR3 spans 13 amino acids. V gave up 4 bases and J gave up 2 bases; unmatched junction bases: 3. Germline CDR1 SQVTM, CDR2 ANQGSEA. The CDR3: CSVGGGNTDTQYF. CDR3 DNA: TGCAGCGTTGGGGGGGGAAACACAGATACGCAGTATTTT.

This clone showed up just once. The chain is built from TRBV15 and TRBJ1-1; tentatively, D is TRBD1 (5 bases). CDR1 and CDR2 from the germline V gene are LNHNV and YYDKDF (reference sequence). The CDR3 is 14 amino acids. Deletions cut 4 bases from V and 1 base from J, with 10 bases between. DNA of the CDR3: TGTGCCACCAGCAATCCAGGGTCGAACACTGAAGCTTTCTTT. This codes for CATSNPGSNTEAFF.